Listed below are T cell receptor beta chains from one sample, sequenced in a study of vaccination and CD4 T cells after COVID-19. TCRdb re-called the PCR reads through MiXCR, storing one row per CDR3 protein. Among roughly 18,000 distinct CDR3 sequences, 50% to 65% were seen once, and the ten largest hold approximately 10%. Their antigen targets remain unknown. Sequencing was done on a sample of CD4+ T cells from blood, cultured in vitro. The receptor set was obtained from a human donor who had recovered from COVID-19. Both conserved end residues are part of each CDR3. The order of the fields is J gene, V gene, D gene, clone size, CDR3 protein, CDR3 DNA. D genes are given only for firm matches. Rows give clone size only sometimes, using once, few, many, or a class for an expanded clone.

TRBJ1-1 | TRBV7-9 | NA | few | CASSLGGRATEAFF | TGTGCCAGCAGCTTAGGAGGGAGGGCCACTGAAGCTTTCTTT
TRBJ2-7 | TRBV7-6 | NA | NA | CASSLESHEQYF | TGTGCCAGCAGCTTAGAGTCCCACGAGCAGTACTTC
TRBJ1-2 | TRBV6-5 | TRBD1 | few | CASSYYRGLRVEYGYTF | TGTGCCAGCAGTTACTACAGGGGTCTCCGGGTGGAGTATGGCTACACCTTC
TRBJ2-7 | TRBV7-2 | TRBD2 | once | CASSPFVTSGLREQYF | TGTGCCAGCAGCCCCTTCGTGACTAGCGGCCTTAGGGAGCAGTACTTC
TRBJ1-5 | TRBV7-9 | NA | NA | CASSLARSGAGGNQPQHF | TGTGCCAGCAGCTTAGCCCGGTCCGGGGCAGGAGGCAATCAGCCCCAGCATTTT
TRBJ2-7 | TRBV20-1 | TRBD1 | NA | CSATVYLPGRGSYEQYF | TGCAGTGCTACCGTTTACTTACCGGGCAGGGGGTCCTACGAGCAGTACTTC
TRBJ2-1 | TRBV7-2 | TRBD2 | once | CASSRTSGAYNEQFF | TGTGCCAGCAGCCGGACTAGCGGGGCCTACAATGAGCAGTTCTTC
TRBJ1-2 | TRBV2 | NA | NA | CASSEQGNYGYTF | TGTGCCAGCAGTGAACAGGGCAACTATGGCTACACCTTC
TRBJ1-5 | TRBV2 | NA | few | CASSEAMQYNQPQHF | TGTGCCAGCAGTGAAGCGATGCAGTATAATCAGCCCCAGCATTTT
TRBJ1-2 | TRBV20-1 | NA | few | CSAPQRGSYGYTF | TGCAGTGCCCCCCAGAGGGGAAGCTATGGCTACACCTTC
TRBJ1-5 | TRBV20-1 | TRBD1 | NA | CSVSRRGQGLGQPQHF | TGCAGTGTTTCCCGTCGGGGACAGGGGTTGGGTCAGCCCCAGCATTTT
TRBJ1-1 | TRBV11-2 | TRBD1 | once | CASSPQGATEAFF | TGTGCCAGCAGCCCACAGGGGGCCACTGAAGCTTTCTTT